The present T cell receptor (beta chain) was sequenced within a study of blood T cell repertoires in COVID-19. Across the whole study: Acute and convalescent COVID-19 samples came from the United States, Italy and Spain. PBMCs, B-cell-depleted T cells, or T cells provided the cDNA or gDNA that made up the material.

In the original processing: Amplification of reference gene primers was used by the study to estimate nucleated cell counts. Here immunoSEQ multiplex PCR was the method, and the copy in TCRdb shows in-frame clones only, minus some. V and J calls and clone size are copied from that table; D and trimming were computed from the DNA. This table has about 84,000 clones, 83% appearing once. Germline CDR1 LGHDT, CDR2 YNNKEL (reference sequence). The length of the CDR3 is 14 residues. V shed 4 bases, J shed 1 base, and the junction held 1 base outside the gene matches. What was sequenced was peripheral blood. The chain couples TRBV3-1 (or the pseudogene TRBV3-2) to TRBJ2-3; the match to TRBD1 covers 8 bases. The sequence came from a woman aged 80 or older with acute or convalescent COVID-19. In DNA form, the CDR3 reads TGTGCCAGCAGCCCGGACAGGGGCACAGATACGCAGTATTTT. This translates into CASSPDRGTDTQYF.